The 20 T cell receptor beta chains in this list originate from one sample, sequenced in a study of shared clonotypes between healthy human individuals. Assay: immunoSEQ multiplex PCR; the TCRdb copy retains only in-frame clones and omits some. The table shows about 470,000 clones, with about 76% occurring only once. Sequenced sample: PBMCs. The receptors derive from a woman aged 35 to 49 in good health. Some clones in this sample may be carry-over from other donors' samples.

The chain has TRBV30 and TRBJ2-2; no clear D gene. The CDR3 covers 14 residues. Germline-derived CDR1 and CDR2 are GTSNPN and SVGIG (reference sequence). Deletions cut 3 bases from V and 5 bases from J, with 13 bases between. CDR3 protein: CAWRWLAHTGELFF. In DNA form, the CDR3 reads TGTGCCTGGAGATGGTTAGCACATACCGGGGAGCTGTTTTTT.

V is TRBV30 and J is TRBJ1-1; 10 nucleotides agree with TRBD1. Losses at the gene ends were 4 bases for V and 0 bases for J; bases not matched to a gene: 8. Germline-derived CDR1 and CDR2 are GTSNPN and SVGIG (reference sequence). The CDR3 covers 16 residues. The CDR3 is CAWNRDRGLMNTEAFF. The CDR3 DNA sequence: TGTGCCTGGAACCGGGACAGGGGACTTATGAACACTGAAGCTTTCTTT.

This sequence joins TRBV28 and TRBJ1-6; D not certain. This CDR3 is built from 13 residues. V dropped 10 bases and J dropped 0 bases, with 7 bases sitting between them. Germline V gene sequence: CDR1 MDHEN, CDR2 SYDVKM. CDR3 region: CATRSSYNSPLHF. The DNA for the CDR3 is TGTGCCACCAGAAGCTCCTATAATTCACCCCTCCACTTT.

The CDR3 bases are TGCGCCAGCTCCTGGGGCCTGAATCAGCCCCAGCATTTT. It translates to CASSWGLNQPQHF. The rearrangement uses TRBV10-2 and TRBJ1-5, with D possibly being TRBD1 (5 bases). Trimming took off 8 bases at V and 4 bases at J, with 12 bases between the two ends. CDR3 length: 13 residues. The germline gives CDR1 WSHSY, CDR2 SAAADI.

The rearrangement uses TRBV2 and TRBJ2-6, with 7 bases matching TRBD1. Losses at the gene ends were 7 bases for V and 2 bases for J; bases not matched to a gene: 5. Germline-derived CDR1 and CDR2 are SNHLY and FYNNEI. This CDR3 has 15 amino acids. The CDR3 region has the DNA TGTGCCAGCAAGGGACAGTTCACTGGGGCCAACGTCCTGACTTTC. This encodes CASKGQFTGANVLTF.

V and J are TRBV19 and TRBJ2-7; 8 nucleotides match TRBD1. This CDR3 has 16 amino acids. The junction had 13 bases not matched to a gene; V was cut back by 5 bases and J by 4 bases. Germline values: CDR1 LNHDA, CDR2 SQIVND (reference sequence). The CDR3 reads CASSPLSGTGNYEQYF. The CDR3 nucleotides read TGTGCCAGTAGTCCTCTGTCCGGGACAGGAAATTACGAGCAGTACTTC.

DNA for the CDR3: TGTGCCAGCTCACCGGGGACAGGGGCACATCAGCCCCAGCATTTT. Protein sequence: CASSPGTGAHQPQHF. The chain recombines TRBV18 with TRBJ1-5; 10 nucleotides match TRBD1. V shed 3 bases and J 5 bases; nucleotides not matched to a gene: 4. This CDR3 is 15 amino acids long. CDR1 and CDR2 from the germline V gene are KGHSH and LQKENI.

The chain is built from TRBV15 and TRBJ1-1; possible D gene TRBD1, 5 bases. The V end lost 0 bases, the J end lost 7 bases, and 9 bases lay between the germline ends. CDR3 size: 13 residues. From germline, CDR1 is LNHNV and CDR2 YYDKDF (reference sequence). This CDR3 is CATSRDQRGEAFF. For the CDR3, the DNA is TGTGCCACCAGCAGAGATCAAAGGGGTGAAGCTTTCTTT.

The chain recombines TRBV11-2 with TRBJ1-1, with 7 nucleotides matching TRBD1. V was pared by 4 bases and J by 3 bases, with 5 bases of the junction left unmatched. The CDR3 covers 14 residues. Germline V gene lookup returns CDR1 SGHAT and CDR2 FQNNGV. DNA for the CDR3: TGTGCCAGCAGCTCCAGGGGGGTAGACACTGAAGCTTTCTTT. The encoded protein is CASSSRGVDTEAFF.

As regards this clone: Relative to the germline gene, one junction end is altered; a read error may explain this. The CDR3 bases are TGCGCCAGCACCCAAGGAGGGGTCCGCACAGATACGCAGTATTTT. It yields the protein CASTQGGVRTDTQYF. The V gene is TRBV4-1, the J gene TRBJ2-3, with TRBD2 as a possible D gene (6 bases). This CDR3 spans 15 amino acids. Germline V gene lookup returns CDR1 MGHRA and CDR2 YSYEKL.

The chain couples TRBV9 to TRBJ1-3, with TRBD1 matching 7 bases. Trimming cost V 3 bases and J 0 bases; bases outside gene matches: 6. The CDR3 covers 16 residues. Germline lookup yields CDR1 SGDLS and CDR2 YYNGEE. CDR3 sequence reads: CASSERGQISGNTIYF. DNA of the CDR3: TGTGCCAGCAGCGAGAGGGGACAGATCTCTGGAAACACCATATATTTT.

The gene calls are TRBV6-1 and TRBJ1-4, with D tentatively TRBD1 (5 bases). Germline V gives CDR1 MNHNS, CDR2 SASEGT. This CDR3 contains 13 residues. Trimming took off 8 bases at V and 8 bases at J, with 15 bases between the two ends. The CDR3 DNA reads as TGTGCCAGCGAGCGTCTTACAGGAGAAAAACTGTTTTTT. This gives the protein CASERLTGEKLFF.

The rearrangement joins TRBV7-9 to TRBJ1-2; 9 bases map to TRBD1. This CDR3 contains 13 residues. In germline, CDR1 is SEHNR, CDR2 FQNEAQ (reference sequence). V was pared by 5 bases and J by 6 bases, with 4 bases of the junction left unmatched. CDR3: CASSARDRDGYTF. CDR3 coding DNA: TGTGCCAGCAGCGCCCGGGACAGGGATGGCTACACCTTC.

The sample holds one count of this clone. This chain uses TRBV19 with TRBJ2-2; D tentatively reads TRBD1 or TRBD2 (5 bases each). Germline loops: CDR1 LNHDA, CDR2 SQIVND (reference sequence). Trimming stripped 4 bases from V and 4 bases from J, with 7 bases between. CDR3 length: 13 residues. The DNA of the CDR3 is TGTGCCAGTAGTAAGGGGACCACCGGGGAGCTGTTTTTT. Translation gives CASSKGTTGELFF.

The rearrangement joins TRBV6-1 to TRBJ2-2; the match to TRBD2 covers 9 bases. The ends lost 4 bases at V and 6 bases at J; junction bases unmatched: 9. The germline V gene encodes CDR1 MNHNS and CDR2 SASEGT. The CDR3 is 16 residues long. CDR3 nucleotides: TGTGCCAGCAGTGGATTAGCGGGAGATGTCCCCGGGGAGCTGTTTTTT. It yields the protein CASSGLAGDVPGELFF.

The chain combines TRBV27 with TRBJ2-7, with D possibly TRBD2 on 6 matching bases. CDR3 length: 15 residues. Deletions cut 3 bases from V and 2 bases from J, with 14 bases between. CDR1 is MNHEY, CDR2 SMNVEV, per germline (reference sequence). CDR3 sequence reads: CASSFTGDFPYEQYF. CDR3 nucleotide sequence: TGTGCCAGCAGTTTTACCGGGGACTTCCCCTACGAGCAGTACTTC.

Comment on this clone: This sample also contains other DNA sequences that code for the same CDR3. CDR3 nucleotides: TGTGCCACCAGCAGAGAGGGACAGGGTGCCTACGAGCAGTACTTC. Amino acids: CATSREGQGAYEQYF. The V gene is TRBV15, the J gene TRBJ2-7; 9 bases match TRBD1. V lost 0 bases and J lost 2; bases outside the gene matches: 2. The CDR3 is 15 residues long. The germline V gene encodes CDR1 LNHNV and CDR2 YYDKDF (reference sequence).

The J gene is TRBJ1-1, the V gene TRBV20-1; no clear D gene. Germline V lookup: CDR1 DFQATT, CDR2 SNEGSKA (reference sequence). The CDR3 covers 11 residues. The CDR3 sequence is CRGSTNTEAFF. CDR3 sequence (DNA): TGCAGGGGTTCAACGAACACTGAAGCTTTCTTT.

This clone appeared many times. The chain couples TRBV2 to TRBJ1-3; 7 nucleotides align to TRBD1. Trimming removed 7 bases from V and 2 bases from J; junction bases left unmatched: 2. The germline V gene encodes CDR1 SNHLY and CDR2 FYNNEI. CDR3 size: 13 residues. In nucleotides, the CDR3 is TGTGCCAGCACCGGACAGGCTGGAAACACCATATATTTT. This codes for CASTGQAGNTIYF.

This chain joins TRBV4-3 and TRBJ2-7, with D possibly TRBD2 on 5 matching bases. CDR3 size: 15 residues. CDR1 is LGHNA, CDR2 YSLEER, per germline. V was clipped by 1 base and J by 0 bases, with 10 bases between them. DNA of the CDR3: TGCGCCAGCAGCCAAGTGTACGGGGACTCCTACGAGCAGTACTTC. This translates into CASSQVYGDSYEQYF.